Following are 26 T cell receptor beta chains from one sample sequenced in a study of blood T cell repertoires in COVID-19. Sequencing used immunoSEQ multiplex PCR; TCRdb keeps in-frame clones, though not all of them. Of 200,000 to 250,000 clones listed, roughly 90% are singletons. Sample: peripheral blood. Every receptor here comes from a woman in her forties or fifties with acute or convalescent COVID-19.

The chain has TRBV18 and TRBJ2-5, with 7 positions matching TRBD1. Trimming took 4 bases from V and 5 from J; bases not matched to a gene: 7. The germline V gene encodes CDR1 KGHSH and CDR2 LQKENI. The CDR3 extends over 14 amino acids. As DNA, the CDR3 is TGTGCCAGCTCACTAGGGGGCGCGCCCGAGACCCAGTACTTC. It yields the protein CASSLGGAPETQYF.

In its sample, this clone was seen a few times. This chain uses TRBV7-9 with TRBJ2-7; tentatively, D is TRBD1 (6 bases). The germline V gene encodes CDR1 SEHNR and CDR2 FQNEAQ (reference sequence). Deletions cut 1 base from V and 5 bases from J, with 15 bases between. The CDR3 sequence is 15 residues long. This chain's CDR3 is CASSLEGQGKDEQYF. For the CDR3, the DNA is TGTGCCAGCAGCTTAGAGGGGCAGGGGAAGGACGAGCAGTACTTC.

This chain uses TRBV18 with TRBJ1-1; tentative D call: TRBD1 (5 bases). Germline values: CDR1 KGHSH, CDR2 LQKENI. V lost 2 bases to trimming and J lost 1 base, with 11 bases between them. The CDR3 loop spans 15 amino acids. The CDR3 DNA is TGTGCCAGCTCACCATCGGGGGAAGGGAACACTGAAGCTTTCTTT. It encodes CASSPSGEGNTEAFF.

This chain uses TRBV6-1 with TRBJ2-1; maybe TRBD2 (5 bases). The length of the CDR3 is 16 residues. Germline loops: CDR1 MNHNS, CDR2 SASEGT. Deletions cut 4 bases from V and 0 bases from J, with 13 bases between. This CDR3 reads CASSAGERSSYNEQFF. CDR3 in DNA: TGTGCCAGCAGTGCCGGGGAGAGGAGCTCCTACAATGAGCAGTTCTTC.

The chain joins TRBV2 to TRBJ1-4, with D possibly TRBD1 on 5 matching bases. V lost 2 bases to trimming and J lost 7 bases, with 11 bases between them. This CDR3 spans 14 amino acids. Germline lookup yields CDR1 SNHLY and CDR2 FYNNEI. DNA of the CDR3: TGTGCCAGCAGTGAATACGGGGGGGGTGAAAAACTGTTTTTT. Translated: CASSEYGGGEKLFF.

The chain joins TRBV18 to TRBJ1-5; 10 bases fit TRBD1. The length of the CDR3 is 16 residues. With 4 bases clipped from V and 7 bases from J, the junction kept 10 bases outside the gene matches. In germline, CDR1 is KGHSH, CDR2 LQKENI. In DNA form, the CDR3 reads TGTGCCAGCTCACTTACCGGGACAGGGGATTCCCAGCCCCAGCATTTT. Its protein product is CASSLTGTGDSQPQHF. Supplemented by reference TRBV18 and TRBJ1-5, the full variable domain reads NAGVMQNPRHLVRRRGQEARLRCSPMKGHSHVYWYRQLPEEGLKFMVYLQKENIIDESGMPKERFSAEFPKEGPSILRIQQVVRGDSAAYFCASSLTGTGDSQPQHFGDGTRLSIL.

This chain joins TRBV10-2 and TRBJ1-1; D is possibly TRBD1 (5 bases). Trimming took off 6 bases at V and 0 bases at J, with 11 bases between the two ends. Per the germline V gene, CDR1 is WSHSY and CDR2 is SAAADI. This CDR3 has 14 amino acids. This CDR3 reads CASSLPGLNTEAFF. In nucleotides, the CDR3 is TGCGCCAGCAGCTTACCAGGGCTGAACACTGAAGCTTTCTTT.

V and J are TRBV9 and TRBJ1-3, with D uncertain. This CDR3 region has 11 residues. The V gene's germline CDR1 is SGDLS and CDR2 YYNGEE. V was pared by 4 bases and J by 8 bases, with 7 bases between. As DNA, the CDR3 is TGTGCCAGCAGCTCGAGGGACACCATATATTTT. Protein sequence: CASSSRDTIYF.

This clone came up once. This chain uses TRBV12-5 with TRBJ2-7; D remains ambiguous. CDR1 LGHNT and CDR2 FRNRAP come from the germline V gene. This CDR3 contains 12 residues. Trimming stripped 1 base from V and 3 bases from J, with 4 bases between. CDR3 nucleotides: TGTGCTAGTGGTTTGGAACTCTACGAGCAGTACTTC. Its translation: CASGLELYEQYF.

Comments on this clone: Other nucleotide sequences in the sample specify the same CDR3. The gene calls are TRBV18 and TRBJ1-1, with 9 bases lining up with TRBD1. The J segment lost 1 base and the V segment lost 3 bases, leaving 0 bases of the junction unmatched. This CDR3 contains 14 residues. The germline gives CDR1 KGHSH, CDR2 LQKENI. DNA of the CDR3: TGTGCCAGCTCACCGGGACAGGGGAACACTGAAGCTTTCTTT. Protein: CASSPGQGNTEAFF.

This clone was counted a few times. The chain combines TRBV7-2 with TRBJ1-6; the D gene is possibly TRBD1 (6 bases). The CDR3 covers 16 residues. Trimming removed 2 bases at V and 8 bases at J, with 16 bases between. CDR1 is SGHTA, CDR2 FQGNSA, per germline. The CDR3 coding sequence is TGTGCCAGCAGCTTAACGACAGGAGCCTTCGATTCACCCCTCCACTTT. It yields the protein CASSLTTGAFDSPLHF.

This sequence joins TRBV30 and TRBJ1-6; 7 bases line up with TRBD1. The V and J ends lost 2 bases and 7 bases, in that order; junction bases with no gene match: 2. The CDR3 is 13 amino acids. From germline, CDR1 is GTSNPN and CDR2 SVGIG (reference sequence). CDR3 sequence (DNA): TGTGCCTGGAGTCAACAGGGGAATTCACCCCTCCACTTT. Translated, it gives CAWSQQGNSPLHF.

Here the CDR3 DNA reads TGTGCCAGCAAGTCGGAGCGGGGGGGATGGACCGGGGAGCTGTTTTTT. This gives the protein CASKSERGGWTGELFF. The rearrangement joins TRBV2 to TRBJ2-2; 10 bases are shared with TRBD2. Trimming took 7 bases from V and 5 from J; bases not matched to a gene: 10. Germline V gives CDR1 SNHLY, CDR2 FYNNEI. The CDR3 runs 16 residues.

V usage is TRBV18 and J usage is TRBJ1-1; 7 bases are a match to TRBD1. CDR1 and CDR2 (germline): KGHSH, LQKENI. V trimming: 1 base; J trimming: 4 bases; junction bases outside the gene matches: 9. The CDR3 is made up of 16 amino acids. CDR3 amino acids: CASSPLGIGGLTEAFF. For the CDR3, the DNA is TGTGCCAGCTCACCACTCGGAATAGGGGGCCTCACTGAAGCTTTCTTT.

In this sample, this clone turned up once. This chain links TRBV12-5 with TRBJ2-1; possibly TRBD2 for D (5 bases). Germline CDR1 reads LGHNT; CDR2 reads FRNRAP. V lost 1 base and J 0 bases, leaving 28 bases between the germline ends. The CDR3 totals 22 residues. The CDR3 loop is CASGLAKVWIVGGASSYNEQFF. The CDR3 DNA is TGTGCTAGTGGTTTGGCGAAAGTTTGGATCGTTGGAGGAGCAAGCTCCTACAATGAGCAGTTCTTC.

The V call is TRBV2, the J call TRBJ2-3; 7 positions agree with TRBD2. Germline CDR1 SNHLY, CDR2 FYNNEI. V dropped 8 bases and J dropped 2; count of bases not matched to a gene: 4. There are 13 residues in the CDR3. The CDR3 reads CASLRDYTDTQYF. The CDR3 bases are TGTGCCAGCCTAAGGGACTACACAGATACGCAGTATTTT.

The chain recombines TRBV11-2 with TRBJ2-1; no definite D call. Trimming took off 8 bases at V and 7 bases at J, with 9 bases between the two ends. The CDR3 loop spans 11 amino acids. Germline loops: CDR1 SGHAT, CDR2 FQNNGV. CDR3 bases: TGTGCCAGCCGCTGGGCGAATGAGCAGTTCTTC. Amino acid sequence: CASRWANEQFF.

The chain uses TRBV7-7 and TRBJ2-5, with 10 bases aligning to TRBD2. The CDR3 is made up of 17 amino acids. V was pared by 2 bases and J by 2 bases, with 8 bases of the junction left unmatched. CDR1 is SSHAT, CDR2 FNYEAQ, per germline (reference sequence). As DNA, the CDR3 is TGTGCCAGCAGCTTAAGGTTTTCTAGCGGGGGTCAAGAGACCCAGTACTTC. Translation: CASSLRFSSGGQETQYF.

The chain recombines TRBV14 with TRBJ1-3, with no clear D. The V end was cut by 5 bases, the J end by 0 bases, with 11 bases between. CDR1 SGHDN and CDR2 FVKESK come from the germline V gene. The CDR3 runs 15 residues. Written as DNA, the CDR3 is TGTGCCAGCAGCTTGGGAGCCCCCTCTGGAAACACCATATATTTT. Translation: CASSLGAPSGNTIYF.

J is TRBJ1-1 and V is TRBV6-5, with 10 bases lining up with TRBD1. Trimming took 2 bases from V and 6 from J; bases not matched to a gene: 3. The germline CDR1 and CDR2 sequences are MNHEY and SVGAGI. The CDR3 extends over 14 amino acids. The CDR3 loop reads CASSYRQGAAEAFF. In DNA, the CDR3 is TGTGCCAGCAGTTACAGACAGGGGGCGGCTGAAGCTTTCTTT.

The CDR3 coding sequence is TGTGCCAGCAGCGTAACCCCACATGGGGGGGACCAAGAGACCCAGTACTTC. The encoded protein is CASSVTPHGGDQETQYF. The V and J genes are TRBV9 and TRBJ2-5; TRBD2 matches 7 bases. Germline loops: CDR1 SGDLS, CDR2 YYNGEE. V lost 1 base, J lost 0 bases, and 9 bases stayed unmatched. This CDR3 comprises 17 residues. Variable domain in full (rest from reference TRBV9 and TRBJ2-5): DSGVTQTPKHLITATGQRVTLRCSPRSGDLSVYWYQQSLDQGLQFLIQYYNGEERAKGNILERFSAQQFPDLHSELNLSSLELGDSALYFCASSVTPHGGDQETQYFGPGTRLLVL.

V and J are TRBV5-1 and TRBJ2-7, with 8 positions matching TRBD2. Per germline, CDR1 SGHRS and CDR2 YFSETQ. V was clipped by 4 bases and J by 2 bases; unmatched bases: 8. This CDR3 is built from 15 residues. CDR3 sequence reads: CASSPGVAGPYEQYF. The CDR3 DNA sequence: TGCGCCAGCAGCCCCGGGGTAGCGGGACCCTACGAGCAGTACTTC. The whole variable domain, filled in from reference TRBV5-1 and TRBJ2-7, reads KAGVTQTPRYLIKTRGQQVTLSCSPISGHRSVSWYQQTPGQGLQFLFEYFSETQRNKGNFPGRFSGRQFSNSRSEMNVSTLELGDSALYLCASSPGVAGPYEQYFGPGTRLTVT.

The V and J genes are TRBV5-4 and TRBJ2-5; 9 nucleotides align to TRBD1. Germline CDR1 reads SGHNT; CDR2 reads YYREEE (reference sequence). This CDR3 comprises 14 residues. Trimming at V came to 4 bases and at J to 4 bases, leaving 5 bases not matched to a gene. Here the CDR3 DNA reads TGTGCCAGCAGCCTGGGACAGGGAGGAGAGACCCAGTACTTC. It encodes CASSLGQGGETQYF. Based on the CDR3 plus reference TRBV5-4 and TRBJ2-5, the full variable domain is ETGVTQSPTHLIKTRGQQVTLRCSSQSGHNTVSWYQQALGQGPQFIFQYYREEENGRGNFPPRFSGLQFPNYSSELNVNALELDDSALYLCASSLGQGGETQYFGPGTRLLVL.

The sample holds one count of this clone. The chain has TRBV2 and TRBJ2-2; a possible D gene is TRBD2 (6 bases). V was trimmed by 4 bases and J by 3 bases, leaving 18 bases between them. Looked up from germline, CDR1 is SNHLY and CDR2 is FYNNEI. This CDR3 spans 17 amino acids. CDR3 in amino acids: CASSAPWGGIDTGELFF. CDR3 nucleotides: TGTGCCAGCAGTGCCCCTTGGGGCGGGATCGACACCGGGGAGCTGTTTTTT.

The chain has TRBV12-3 or TRBV12-4 and TRBJ1-2, with D perhaps TRBD1 (5 bases). The CDR3 is 11 residues long. With 6 bases removed from V and 8 bases from J, the gap between germline ends came to 10 bases. The CDR3 loop reads CASSRTRGYTF. The CDR3 coding sequence is TGTGCCAGCAGCCGGACACGGGGCTACACCTTC.

V and J are TRBV7-9 and TRBJ2-5, with D possibly TRBD1 on 6 matching bases. Germline CDR1 is SEHNR and CDR2 is FQNEAQ (reference sequence). The germline V and J ends were trimmed by 2 bases and 5 bases, with 12 bases remaining between them. There are 14 residues in the CDR3. CDR3: CASSLTGSLETQYF. In nucleotides, the CDR3 is TGTGCCAGCAGCTTAACAGGGTCCCTGGAGACCCAGTACTTC.